This T cell receptor (beta chain) was identified in a study of identical twins. TCRdb reprocessed the 5' RACE reads via MiXCR and lists one record per CDR3 protein. The data show approximately 500,000 distinct CDR3 sequences, approximately 25% seen once. The J segment lost 1 base and the V segment lost 3 bases, leaving 6 bases of the junction unmatched. Germline V lookup: CDR1 DFQATT, CDR2 SNEGSKA (reference sequence). This CDR3 spans 15 amino acids. These same data were also listed under a study on T cells expressing NK-cell markers.

V usage is TRBV20-1 and J usage is TRBJ2-1; 7 nucleotides agree with TRBD2. Sequencing was carried out using CD4+ T cells sorted from blood. The TCR sequence derives from a young woman in good health. The CDR3 region has the DNA TGCAGTGCTAGGGCCCTAGCGGAGTCCTACAATGAGCAGTTCTTC. It codes for CSARALAESYNEQFF.